These 8 T cell receptor beta chains were all obtained from the same sample, sequenced in a study of T cell responses to AZD1222 COVID-19 vaccine. Generated by immunoSEQ multiplex PCR, the TCRdb table keeps only in-frame clones and is missing some. The top ten hold roughly 1.5% of the sample, which has about 180,000 clones, 94% seen once. The starting material was peripheral blood, obtained 28 days after the second AZD1222 dose. Receptors originate from an adult who received the AZD1222 COVID-19 vaccine.

The chain employs TRBV6-5 and TRBJ1-4; no definite D call. Germline-derived CDR1 and CDR2 are MNHEY and SVGAGI. The CDR3 has 13 amino acids. V was trimmed by 6 bases and J by 3 bases, leaving 8 bases between them. The CDR3 DNA sequence: TGTGCCAGCAGCCGCCGATCTAATGAAAAACTGTTTTTT. Translation: CASSRRSNEKLFF.

The chain combines TRBV11-1 with TRBJ1-2; D remains ambiguous. CDR3 length equals 15 residues. Germline CDR1 SGHAT, CDR2 FQDESV (reference sequence). Trimming pared 4 bases from V and 5 bases from J, leaving 17 bases between. The CDR3 here is CASSSNYRGDYGYTF. Written as DNA, the CDR3 is TGTGCCAGCAGCTCCAACTACCGGGGAGATTATGGCTACACCTTC.

The table lists this clone with a few counts. The V call is TRBV9, the J call TRBJ1-4; no reliable D call. V gave up 3 bases and J gave up 5 bases, with 17 bases separating them. This CDR3 is built from 16 residues. CDR1 is SGDLS and CDR2 is YYNGEE in the germline V gene. CDR3 amino acids: CASSATEAGKNEKLFF. CDR3 nucleotide sequence: TGTGCCAGCAGCGCCACTGAGGCGGGGAAAAATGAAAAACTGTTTTTT.

The CDR3 region has the DNA TGTGCCAGCAGGACCGGACAGGGAACCAATGGCTACACCTTC. Its translation is CASRTGQGTNGYTF. The chain couples TRBV6-5 to TRBJ1-2, with 8 positions matching TRBD1. Per the germline V gene, CDR1 is MNHEY and CDR2 is SVGAGI. The ends lost 6 bases at V and 6 bases at J; junction bases unmatched: 9. The CDR3 length is 14 residues.

The CDR3 DNA sequence: TGTGCCATCAGTGAGAGCAGCGCGCAGTACTTC. This gives the protein CAISESSAQYF. The rearrangement uses TRBV10-3 and TRBJ2-7; D gene unclear. Trimming stripped 2 bases from V and 9 bases from J, with 8 bases between. Germline assignment: CDR1 ENHRY and CDR2 SYGVKD. The CDR3 covers 11 residues.

The V call is TRBV5-1, the J call TRBJ2-7; 7 bases line up with TRBD2. The CDR3 is 14 amino acids. V shed 0 bases and J 3 bases; nucleotides not matched to a gene: 3. Per the germline V gene, CDR1 is SGHRS and CDR2 is YFSETQ. CDR3 in DNA: TGCGCCAGCAGCTTGGGCGGGGGAGGCTACGAGCAGTACTTC. Its protein product is CASSLGGGGYEQYF.

V and J are TRBV5-6 and TRBJ2-7; D is ambiguous. With 4 bases removed from V and 2 bases from J, the gap between germline ends came to 13 bases. This CDR3 comprises 14 residues. In germline, CDR1 is SGHDT, CDR2 YYEEEE. The CDR3 sequence: CASSVYSKPYEQYF. CDR3 sequence (DNA): TGTGCCAGCAGCGTGTACAGCAAGCCCTACGAGCAGTACTTC.

The chain uses TRBV28 and TRBJ1-2; unclear D gene. This CDR3 region has 11 residues. Germline CDR1 reads MDHEN; CDR2 reads SYDVKM. Trimming removed 6 bases at V and 8 bases at J, with 10 bases between. This CDR3 is CASSRVVGYTF. CDR3 sequence (DNA): TGTGCCAGCAGCCGGGTTGTCGGCTACACCTTC.